The T cell receptor (beta chain) described here comes from a study of T cells in Graves' hyperthyroidism and ophthalmopathy (dated by TCRdb to the late 2010s). With respect to the entire study: Peripheral blood samples were taken at the time of initial diagnosis, prior to any treatment. To identify TCR V-J signatures that set the groups apart, the researchers used a discovery cohort of about a hundred patients, made up of 40 to 45 with Graves' ophthalmopathy and some 56 with stable Graves' hyperthyroidism. An independent validation cohort of under 20 hyperthyroidism patients and approximately 16 patients who later progressed to ophthalmopathy tested prospective prediction of ophthalmopathy. For training and testing, the approximately 92 patients in the discovery cohort were randomly divided in a 7:3 ratio. Thyroid tissue and blood T-cell repertoires from several Graves' hyperthyroidism patients were also compared in the study. After sampling, hyperthyroidism patients received methimazole starting at 30 mg daily, and ophthalmopathy patients received high-dose intravenous methylprednisolone. According to the paper, TCR Vbeta CDR3 sequencing was carried out on about 140 peripheral blood samples, which came from approximately 43 ophthalmopathy, 70 to 80 hyperthyroidism and some 17 progressor patients.

From its cysteine to its phenylalanine, the CDR3 spans 15 amino acids. The sequence is cut down to CDR3 DNA, 45 bases in frame from base 1. Looking up the germline V gene yields CDR1 MNHEY and CDR2 SVGEGT. V is clipped by 2 bases and J by 8 bases, and the sequence between their germline boundaries is 18 bases long. The TCR beta CDR3 regions were amplified from RNA transcripts. The TCR CDR3 was subjected to a first round of RT-PCR using the HTBI primer set and the Qiagen OneStep RT-PCR kit. Libraries were constructed in a second round of multiplex PCR, after which size selection and purification were carried out. Paired-end sequencing of the libraries was performed with 100 bp reads on an Illumina HiSeq2000. In the original analysis: SOAPnuke was used to process the raw data, with reads discarded if the reads contained adapters or uncalled bases, had a mean Phred below 15, or lacked an exact constant-primer or identifier match. High-quality paired reads were merged using COPE v1.2.5, and each unique nucleotide sequence was defined as a clonotype. MiTCR v1.1 was used to align the clonotypes against IMGT TRBV, TRBD and TRBJ reference segments. The analysis was restricted to V-J combinations with a frequency above 0.0001, which together covered roughly 99% of the repertoires. A TCS score was defined as the ratio of F50 (clonal expansion) to E x V (chaos), with BLOSUM62-based TCRdist applied between CDR3 peptides within each V-J. Welch's t-statistics and random forest reduced several hundred V-J features to 10 to 15, which were used in a naive Bayes classifier (R e1071). TCRdb's own reprocessing of the public reads used fastp at Q25 and MiXCR and kept productive beta chains. Rows matching on CDR3 protein sequence are summarized as one entry with the most common DNA and genes. These V and J calls are TCRdb output, not the study's own analysis. The sample includes 550,000 to 600,000 distinct CDR3 sequences, with roughly a sixth observed a single time. Roughly 18% of the sample lies in the top ten.

In its sample, this clonotype was seen a few times. Its recognized antigen is unknown. Within one base of it there is no much larger clone, and no base qualities were kept. Points the paper makes about the study in general: Blood samples also contained most of the expanded thyroid clonotypes (frequency above 0.001), which suggests that blood repertoires may reflect thyroid immune responses. Ophthalmopathy was separated from stable hyperthyroidism by a 13 V-J signature model, with over 85% sensitivity and roughly 81% specificity obtained in cross-validation and 80%/75% obtained in testing. In validation, progression to ophthalmopathy was predicted by the model with 55% to 71% sensitivity and 72% to 85% specificity, a median of 6.5 months before onset. Sample size was not statistically predetermined, and blinding of investigators to group allocation was not performed.

Stable Graves' hyperthyroidism was defined as the absence of progression to ophthalmopathy over 18 months of follow-up. Hyperthyroidism patients were newly diagnosed, had a disease duration of under 2 months, and were aged 18 to 65 years. Exclusion was applied to patients with uncontrolled infections, other autoimmune diseases, pregnancy or lactation. Clinical symptoms, serum thyroxine and TRAb, thyroid ultrasound, and orbital computed tomography formed the basis for the diagnoses. PBMCs were separated from roughly 9.3 ml of fresh peripheral blood using Ficoll-Paque density gradient centrifugation. Total RNA was extracted using Trizol reagent, and RNA quality was assessed on an Agilent 2100 Bioanalyzer.

Sample: blood. This receptor was obtained from a woman younger than 35 with Graves' hyperthyroidism. The chain is encoded by TRBV6-2 or TRBV6-3 joined to TRBJ1-2; no D gene is confidently identified. The CDR3 amino acid sequence is: CASSYGSIRGGGYTF. In nucleotides, the sequence is TGTGCCAGCAGTTACGGTTCTATTCGAGGCGGCGGCTACACCTTC.